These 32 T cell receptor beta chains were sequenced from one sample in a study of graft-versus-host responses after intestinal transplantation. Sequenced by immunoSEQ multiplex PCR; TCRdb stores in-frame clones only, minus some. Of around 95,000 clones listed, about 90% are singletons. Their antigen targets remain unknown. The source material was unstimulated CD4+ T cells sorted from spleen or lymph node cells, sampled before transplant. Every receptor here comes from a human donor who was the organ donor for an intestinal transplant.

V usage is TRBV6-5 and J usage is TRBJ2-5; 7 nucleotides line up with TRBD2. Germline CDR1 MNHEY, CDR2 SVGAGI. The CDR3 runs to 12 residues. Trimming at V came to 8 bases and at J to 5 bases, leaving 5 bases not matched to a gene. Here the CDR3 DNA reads TGTGCCAGCGGGGCCGGGGGGGAGACCCAGTACTTC. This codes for CASGAGGETQYF.

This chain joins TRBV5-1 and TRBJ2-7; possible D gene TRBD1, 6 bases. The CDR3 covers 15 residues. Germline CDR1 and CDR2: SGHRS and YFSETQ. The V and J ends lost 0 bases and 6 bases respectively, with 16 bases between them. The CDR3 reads CASSLDRVRGFEQYF. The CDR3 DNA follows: TGCGCCAGCAGCTTGGACAGGGTAAGGGGATTCGAGCAGTACTTC. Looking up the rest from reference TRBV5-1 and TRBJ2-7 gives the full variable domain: KAGVTQTPRYLIKTRGQQVTLSCSPISGHRSVSWYQQTPGQGLQFLFEYFSETQRNKGNFPGRFSGRQFSNSRSEMNVSTLELGDSALYLCASSLDRVRGFEQYFGPGTRLTVT.

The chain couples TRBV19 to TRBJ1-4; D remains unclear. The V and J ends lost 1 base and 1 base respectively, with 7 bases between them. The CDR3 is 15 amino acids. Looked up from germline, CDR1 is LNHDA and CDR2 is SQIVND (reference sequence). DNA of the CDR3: TGTGCCAGTAGTATAGGGTTTGGAACTAATGAAAAACTGTTTTTT. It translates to CASSIGFGTNEKLFF.

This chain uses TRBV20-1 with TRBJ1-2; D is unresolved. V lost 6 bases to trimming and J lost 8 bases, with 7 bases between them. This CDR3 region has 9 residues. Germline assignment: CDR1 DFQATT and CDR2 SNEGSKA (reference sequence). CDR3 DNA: TGCAGTGCCTCATGGGGCTACACCTTC. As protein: CSASWGYTF.

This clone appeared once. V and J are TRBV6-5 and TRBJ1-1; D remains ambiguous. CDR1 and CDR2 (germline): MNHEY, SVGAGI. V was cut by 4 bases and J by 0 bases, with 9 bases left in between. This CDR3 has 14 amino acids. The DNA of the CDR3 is TGTGCCAGCAGTTCCAGAGCCCTGAACACTGAAGCTTTCTTT. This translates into CASSSRALNTEAFF.

CDR3 amino acids: CASSGQGDYGYTF. The CDR3, as DNA: TGTGCCAGCAGCGGACAGGGGGACTATGGCTACACCTTC. This chain links TRBV5-4 with TRBJ1-2, with 10 bases that match TRBD1. With 4 bases clipped from V and 3 bases from J, the junction kept 0 bases outside the gene matches. The CDR3 contains 13 residues. CDR1 SGHNT and CDR2 YYREEE come from the germline V gene (reference sequence).

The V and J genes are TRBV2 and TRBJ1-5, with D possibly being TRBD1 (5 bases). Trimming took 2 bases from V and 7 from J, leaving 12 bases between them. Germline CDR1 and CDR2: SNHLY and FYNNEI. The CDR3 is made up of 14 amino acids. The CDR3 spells CASSELGTVQPQHF. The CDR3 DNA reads TGTGCCAGCAGTGAACTGGGGACTGTCCAGCCCCAGCATTTT. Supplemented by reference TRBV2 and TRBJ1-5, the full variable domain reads EPEVTQTPSHQVTQMGQEVILRCVPISNHLYFYWYRQILGQKVEFLVSFYNNEISEKSEIFDDQFSVERPDGSNFTLKIRSTKLEDSAMYFCASSELGTVQPQHFGDGTRLSIL.

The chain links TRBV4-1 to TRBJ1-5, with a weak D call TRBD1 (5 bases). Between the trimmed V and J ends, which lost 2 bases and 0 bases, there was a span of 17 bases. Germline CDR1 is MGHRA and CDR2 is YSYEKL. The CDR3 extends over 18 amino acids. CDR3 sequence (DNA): TGCGCCAGCAGCCAATTAAGGCTCGGGGGGATTAGCAATCAGCCCCAGCATTTT. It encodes CASSQLRLGGISNQPQHF.

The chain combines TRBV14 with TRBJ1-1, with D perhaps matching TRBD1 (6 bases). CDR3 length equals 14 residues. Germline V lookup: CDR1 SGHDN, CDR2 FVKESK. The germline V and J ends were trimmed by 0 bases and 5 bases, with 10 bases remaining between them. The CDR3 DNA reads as TGTGCCAGCAGCCAAGATGGGGGGCGGACTGAAGCTTTCTTT. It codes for CASSQDGGRTEAFF.

CDR3 nucleotide sequence: TGTGCCAGCAGCTTATGGGGTGGGGAAAGCAATCAGCCCCAGCATTTT. Translating gives CASSLWGGESNQPQHF. V and J are TRBV7-9 and TRBJ1-5; no clear D gene. Per the germline V gene, CDR1 is SEHNR and CDR2 is FQNEAQ (reference sequence). The CDR3 has 16 residues. V dropped 2 bases and J dropped 1 base, with 12 bases sitting between them.

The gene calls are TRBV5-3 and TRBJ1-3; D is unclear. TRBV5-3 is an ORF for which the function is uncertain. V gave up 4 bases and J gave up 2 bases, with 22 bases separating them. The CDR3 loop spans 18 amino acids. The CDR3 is CARSRPPGRTLTGNTIYF. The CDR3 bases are TGTGCCAGAAGCAGGCCTCCCGGACGGACCTTGACTGGAAACACCATATATTTT.

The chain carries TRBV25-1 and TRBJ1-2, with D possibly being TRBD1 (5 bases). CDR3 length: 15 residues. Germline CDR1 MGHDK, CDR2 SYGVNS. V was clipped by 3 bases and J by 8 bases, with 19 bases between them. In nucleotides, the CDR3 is TGTGCCAGCAGTGAGATTGACAGCGACAATCGGGGCTACACCTTC. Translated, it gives CASSEIDSDNRGYTF.

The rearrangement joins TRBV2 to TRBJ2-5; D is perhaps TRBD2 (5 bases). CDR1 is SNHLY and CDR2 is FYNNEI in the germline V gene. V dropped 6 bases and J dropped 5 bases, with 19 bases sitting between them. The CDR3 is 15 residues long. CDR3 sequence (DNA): TGTGCCAGCAGCGGAAGCGGCGGGCGGTTCGAGACCCAGTACTTC. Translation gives CASSGSGGRFETQYF. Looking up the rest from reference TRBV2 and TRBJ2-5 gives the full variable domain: EPEVTQTPSHQVTQMGQEVILRCVPISNHLYFYWYRQILGQKVEFLVSFYNNEISEKSEIFDDQFSVERPDGSNFTLKIRSTKLEDSAMYFCASSGSGGRFETQYFGPGTRLLVL.

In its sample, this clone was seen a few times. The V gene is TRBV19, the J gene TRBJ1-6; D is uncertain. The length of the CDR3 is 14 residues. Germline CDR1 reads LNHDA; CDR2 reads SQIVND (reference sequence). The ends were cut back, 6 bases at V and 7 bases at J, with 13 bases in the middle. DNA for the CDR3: TGTGCCAGTAGCCACGGAATCGAAAATTCACCCCTCCACTTT. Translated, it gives CASSHGIENSPLHF.

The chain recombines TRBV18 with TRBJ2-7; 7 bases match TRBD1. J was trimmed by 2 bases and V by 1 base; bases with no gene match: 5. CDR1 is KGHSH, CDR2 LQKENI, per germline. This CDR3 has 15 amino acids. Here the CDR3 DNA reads TGTGCCAGCTCACCACAGACAGGGTCCCCCTACGAGCAGTACTTC. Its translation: CASSPQTGSPYEQYF.

The CDR3 spells CASTQGYEQYF. The DNA for the CDR3 is TGTGCCAGCACCCAGGGCTACGAGCAGTACTTC. V gene TRBV28 combines with J gene TRBJ2-7, with a tentative D call TRBD1 (5 bases). V was clipped by 7 bases and J by 3 bases, with 7 bases between them. CDR3 length equals 11 residues. The germline V gene has CDR1 MDHEN and CDR2 SYDVKM.

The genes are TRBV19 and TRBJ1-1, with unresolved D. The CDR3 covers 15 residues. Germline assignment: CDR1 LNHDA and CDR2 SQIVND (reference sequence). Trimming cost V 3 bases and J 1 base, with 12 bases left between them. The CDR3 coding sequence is TGTGCCAGTAGTATCTATGCCACTACGAACACTGAAGCTTTCTTT. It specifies CASSIYATTNTEAFF.

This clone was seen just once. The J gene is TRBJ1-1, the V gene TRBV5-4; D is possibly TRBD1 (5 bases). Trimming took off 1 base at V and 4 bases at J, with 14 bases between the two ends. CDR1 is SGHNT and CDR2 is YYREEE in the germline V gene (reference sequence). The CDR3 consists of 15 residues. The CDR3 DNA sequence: TGTGCCAGCAGCTTGTCAGGGAGAGGGCTCACTGAAGCTTTCTTT. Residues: CASSLSGRGLTEAFF.

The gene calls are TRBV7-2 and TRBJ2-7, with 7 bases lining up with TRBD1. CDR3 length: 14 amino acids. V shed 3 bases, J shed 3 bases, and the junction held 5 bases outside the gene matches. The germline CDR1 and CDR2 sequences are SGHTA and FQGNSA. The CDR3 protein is CASSFRQGSYEQYF. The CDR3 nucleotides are TGTGCCAGCAGCTTCCGACAGGGAAGCTACGAGCAGTACTTC.

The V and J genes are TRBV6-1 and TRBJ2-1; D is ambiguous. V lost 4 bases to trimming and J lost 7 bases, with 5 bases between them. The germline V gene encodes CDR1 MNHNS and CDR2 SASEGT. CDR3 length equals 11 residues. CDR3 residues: CASSVRNEQFF. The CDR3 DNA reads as TGTGCCAGCAGTGTAAGGAATGAGCAGTTCTTC.

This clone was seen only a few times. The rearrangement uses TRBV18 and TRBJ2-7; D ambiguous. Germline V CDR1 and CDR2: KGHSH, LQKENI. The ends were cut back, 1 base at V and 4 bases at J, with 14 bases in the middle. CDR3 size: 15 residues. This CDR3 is CASSPRPGNFYEQYF. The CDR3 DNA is TGTGCCAGCTCACCACGTCCGGGCAACTTTTACGAGCAGTACTTC.

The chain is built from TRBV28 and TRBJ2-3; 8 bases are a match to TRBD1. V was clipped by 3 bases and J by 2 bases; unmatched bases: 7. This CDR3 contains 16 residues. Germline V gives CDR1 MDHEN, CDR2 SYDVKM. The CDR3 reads CASSFQTGAVTDTQYF. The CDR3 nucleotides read TGTGCCAGCAGTTTCCAGACAGGGGCAGTCACAGATACGCAGTATTTT.

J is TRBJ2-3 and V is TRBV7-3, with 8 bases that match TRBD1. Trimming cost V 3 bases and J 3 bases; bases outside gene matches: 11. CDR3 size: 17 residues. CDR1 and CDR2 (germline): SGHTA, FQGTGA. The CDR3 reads CASSFGKGQGVTDTQYF. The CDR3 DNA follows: TGTGCCAGCAGCTTCGGAAAAGGACAGGGAGTTACAGATACGCAGTATTTT.

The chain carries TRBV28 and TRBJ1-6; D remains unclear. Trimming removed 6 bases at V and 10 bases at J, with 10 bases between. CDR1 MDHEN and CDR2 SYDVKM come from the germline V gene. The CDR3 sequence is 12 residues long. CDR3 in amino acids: CASSSGRSPLHF. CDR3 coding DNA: TGTGCCAGCAGCTCGGGCCGGTCACCCCTCCACTTT.

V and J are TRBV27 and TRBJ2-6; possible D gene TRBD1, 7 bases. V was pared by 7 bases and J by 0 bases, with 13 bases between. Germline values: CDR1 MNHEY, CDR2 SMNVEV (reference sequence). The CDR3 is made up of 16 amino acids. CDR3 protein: CASTQQGGSGANVLTF. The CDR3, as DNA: TGTGCCAGCACCCAGCAGGGGGGCTCTGGGGCCAACGTCCTGACTTTC.

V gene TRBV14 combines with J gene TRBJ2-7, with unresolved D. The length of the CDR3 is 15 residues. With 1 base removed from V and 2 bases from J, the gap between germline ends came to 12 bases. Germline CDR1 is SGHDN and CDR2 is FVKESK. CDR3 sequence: CASSQATWWAYEQYF. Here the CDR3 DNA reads TGTGCCAGCAGCCAAGCGACGTGGTGGGCCTACGAGCAGTACTTC.

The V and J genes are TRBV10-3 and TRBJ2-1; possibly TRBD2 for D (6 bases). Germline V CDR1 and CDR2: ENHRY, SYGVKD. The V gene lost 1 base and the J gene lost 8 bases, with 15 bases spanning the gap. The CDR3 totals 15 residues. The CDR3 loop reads CAISEWGEVIDEQFF. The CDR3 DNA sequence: TGTGCCATCAGTGAGTGGGGGGAAGTGATCGATGAGCAGTTCTTC.

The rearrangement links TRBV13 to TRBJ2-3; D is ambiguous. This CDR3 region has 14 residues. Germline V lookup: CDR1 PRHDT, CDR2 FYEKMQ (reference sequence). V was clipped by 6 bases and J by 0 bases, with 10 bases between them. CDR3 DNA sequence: TGTGCCAGCAGTTATTACGCTAGCACAGATACGCAGTATTTT. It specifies CASSYYASTDTQYF.

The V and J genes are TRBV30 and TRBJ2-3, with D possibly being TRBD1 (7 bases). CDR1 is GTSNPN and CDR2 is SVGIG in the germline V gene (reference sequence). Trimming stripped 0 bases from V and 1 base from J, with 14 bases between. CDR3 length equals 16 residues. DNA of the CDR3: TGTGCCTGGAGTGTAGGTCAGGGGGGACGCACAGATACGCAGTATTTT. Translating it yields CAWSVGQGGRTDTQYF.

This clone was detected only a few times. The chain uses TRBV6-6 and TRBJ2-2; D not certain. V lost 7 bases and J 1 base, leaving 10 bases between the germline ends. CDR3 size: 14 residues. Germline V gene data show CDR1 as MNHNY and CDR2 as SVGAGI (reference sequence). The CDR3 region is CASKSGLNTGELFF. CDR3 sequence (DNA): TGTGCCAGCAAGTCAGGATTGAACACCGGGGAGCTGTTTTTT.

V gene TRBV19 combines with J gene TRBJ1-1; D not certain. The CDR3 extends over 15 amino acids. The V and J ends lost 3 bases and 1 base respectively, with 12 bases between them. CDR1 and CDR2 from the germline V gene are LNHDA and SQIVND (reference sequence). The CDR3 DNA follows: TGTGCCAGTAGTATCAGGAGGGCCCCGAACACTGAAGCTTTCTTT. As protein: CASSIRRAPNTEAFF.

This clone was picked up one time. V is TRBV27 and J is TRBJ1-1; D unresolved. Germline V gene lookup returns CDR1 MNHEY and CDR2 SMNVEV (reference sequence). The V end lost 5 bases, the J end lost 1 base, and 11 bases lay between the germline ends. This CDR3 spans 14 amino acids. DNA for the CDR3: TGTGCCAGCAGTCCCCGACCCCGGAACACTGAAGCTTTCTTT. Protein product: CASSPRPRNTEAFF.